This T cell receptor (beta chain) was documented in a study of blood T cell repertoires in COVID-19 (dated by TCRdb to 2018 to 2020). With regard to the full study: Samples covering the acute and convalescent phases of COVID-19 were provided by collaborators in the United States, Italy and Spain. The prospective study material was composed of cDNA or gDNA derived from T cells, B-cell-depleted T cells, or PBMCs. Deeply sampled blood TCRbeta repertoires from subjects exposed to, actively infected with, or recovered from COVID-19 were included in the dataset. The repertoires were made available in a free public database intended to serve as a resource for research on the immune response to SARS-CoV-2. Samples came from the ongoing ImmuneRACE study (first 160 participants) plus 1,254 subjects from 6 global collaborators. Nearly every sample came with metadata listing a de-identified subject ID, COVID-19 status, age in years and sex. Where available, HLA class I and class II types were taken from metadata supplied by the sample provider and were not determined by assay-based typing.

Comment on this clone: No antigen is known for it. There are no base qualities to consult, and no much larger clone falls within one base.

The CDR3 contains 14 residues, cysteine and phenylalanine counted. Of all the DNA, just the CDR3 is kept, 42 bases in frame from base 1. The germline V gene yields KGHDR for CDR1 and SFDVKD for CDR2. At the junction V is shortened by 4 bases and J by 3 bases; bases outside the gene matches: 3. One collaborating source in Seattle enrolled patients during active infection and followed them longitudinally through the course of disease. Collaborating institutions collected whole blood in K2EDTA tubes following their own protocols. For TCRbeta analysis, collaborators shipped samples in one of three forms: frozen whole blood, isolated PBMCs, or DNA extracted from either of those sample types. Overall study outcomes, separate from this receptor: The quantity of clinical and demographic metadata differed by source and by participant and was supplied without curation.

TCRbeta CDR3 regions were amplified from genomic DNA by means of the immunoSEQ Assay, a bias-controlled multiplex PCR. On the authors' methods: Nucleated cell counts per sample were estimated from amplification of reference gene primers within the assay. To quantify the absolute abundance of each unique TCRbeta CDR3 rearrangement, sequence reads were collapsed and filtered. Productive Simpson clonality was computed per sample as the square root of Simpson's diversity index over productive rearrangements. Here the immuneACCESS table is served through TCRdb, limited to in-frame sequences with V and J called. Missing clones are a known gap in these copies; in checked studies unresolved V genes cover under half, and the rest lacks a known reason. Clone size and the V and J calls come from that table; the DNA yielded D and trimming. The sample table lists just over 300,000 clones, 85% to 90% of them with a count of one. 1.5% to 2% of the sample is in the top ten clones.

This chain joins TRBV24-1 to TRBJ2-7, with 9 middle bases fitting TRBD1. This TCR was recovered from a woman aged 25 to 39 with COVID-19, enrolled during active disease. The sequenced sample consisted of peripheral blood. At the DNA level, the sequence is TGTGCCACCAGTGACCCGGGACAGGGCTACGAGCAGTACTTC. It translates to CATSDPGQGYEQYF.